One and the same sample provided the 2 T cell receptor beta chains below, sequenced in a study of T cells in Graves' hyperthyroidism and ophthalmopathy. The source material, RNA transcripts, was used to amplify TCR beta CDR3 regions. In the first-round RT-PCR of the TCR CDR3, the HTBI primer set was used. TCRdb used MiXCR to reprocess the multiplex PCR reads, holding one entry per CDR3 protein. Of about 760,000 distinct CDR3 sequences in the sample, 30% to 40% were seen once. The sequenced sample was blood. These receptors came from a middle-aged woman with Graves' hyperthyroidism.

In this sample, this clonotype turned up a few times. This chain joins TRBV6-6 and TRBJ2-5; a possible D gene is TRBD2 (5 bases). The germline V gene has CDR1 MNHNY and CDR2 SVGAGI (reference sequence). The length of the CDR3 is 13 residues. The germline V and J ends were trimmed by 7 bases and 5 bases, with 14 bases remaining between them. The CDR3 region has the DNA TGTGCCAGCAAAAGTTCGGGGTTGGAGACCCAGTACTTC. Residues: CASKSSGLETQYF.

The rearrangement joins TRBV18 to TRBJ2-7; D uncertain. V was pared by 1 base and J by 3 bases, with 7 bases between. CDR1 KGHSH and CDR2 LQKENI come from the germline V gene. This CDR3 has 13 amino acids. The CDR3 is CASSPRPDYEQYF. The CDR3 region has the DNA TGTGCCAGCTCACCACGGCCTGACTACGAGCAGTACTTC.